These T cell receptor beta chains were read from a single sample in a study of CXCR3-negative and CXCR3-positive naive CD8 T cells. TCRdb reprocessed the 5' RACE reads, with one entry per CDR3 protein and no DNA. The repertoire table contains some 39,000 distinct CDR3 sequences. The source material was naive CXCR3- CD8+ T cells from blood. These receptors were collected from a human donor in good health. Some clones in this sample may be carry-over from other donors' samples. CDR3s include the opening cysteine and the closing phenylalanine or tryptophan. Fields, in order: V gene, J gene, CDR3 protein.

TRBV28	TRBJ2-7	CASSPRDRGLFSYEQYF
TRBV4-2	TRBJ1-1	CASSQETTGGDTEAFF
TRBV6-2/TRBV6-3	TRBJ2-7	CASTDSYEQYF
TRBV29-1	TRBJ2-1	CSVLPGTIYNEQFF
TRBV7-2	TRBJ2-1	CASSLNYSAVCF
TRBV7-2	TRBJ1-3	CASSSRAGTEGGNTIYF
TRBV6-4	TRBJ2-2	CASSEKQETGELFF
TRBV24-1	TRBJ2-1	CATSDYNDEQFF
TRBV12-3/TRBV12-4	TRBJ2-5	CASSPLTDSGQTQYF
TRBV15	TRBJ1-4	CATSKGATNEKLFF
TRBV5-4	TRBJ2-3	CASSLRHPGAEAFF
TRBV7-6	TRBJ2-1	CASNYGEEGNEQFF
TRBV29-1	TRBJ2-1	CSVEGRDWSSYNEQFF
TRBV29-1	TRBJ2-7	CSVDRGYEQYF